This T cell receptor beta chain was sequenced for a study of radiotherapy plus CTLA-4 blockade in lung cancer. Across the whole study: Of all patients, approximately 17% responded objectively and 30% to 35% showed disease control. Study conclusions and caveats: How blood T cell clones changed early, along with interferon-beta, reportedly forecast response best.

Clones were read by immunoSEQ multiplex PCR, and TCRdb kept only the in-frame ones, dropping some. The table lists 40,000 to 45,000 clones, 65% to 75% of them singletons, with around a tenth in the top ten. With regard to this clone: The antigen remains undetermined.

Germline CDR1 is WSHSY and CDR2 is SAAADI. The CDR3 totals 15 residues. Between the trimmed V and J ends, which lost 0 bases and 4 bases, there was a span of 10 bases. The material sequenced was peripheral blood, taken from a patient treated with radiotherapy plus ipilimumab. The chain carries TRBV10-2 and TRBJ1-3; D is uncertain. The clonotype comes from a human donor with non-small cell lung cancer who had stable disease on radiotherapy plus ipilimumab. Here the CDR3 reads CASSESPNAGNTIYF. The CDR3 DNA reads as TGCGCCAGCAGTGAGTCGCCGAACGCGGGAAACACCATATATTTT.